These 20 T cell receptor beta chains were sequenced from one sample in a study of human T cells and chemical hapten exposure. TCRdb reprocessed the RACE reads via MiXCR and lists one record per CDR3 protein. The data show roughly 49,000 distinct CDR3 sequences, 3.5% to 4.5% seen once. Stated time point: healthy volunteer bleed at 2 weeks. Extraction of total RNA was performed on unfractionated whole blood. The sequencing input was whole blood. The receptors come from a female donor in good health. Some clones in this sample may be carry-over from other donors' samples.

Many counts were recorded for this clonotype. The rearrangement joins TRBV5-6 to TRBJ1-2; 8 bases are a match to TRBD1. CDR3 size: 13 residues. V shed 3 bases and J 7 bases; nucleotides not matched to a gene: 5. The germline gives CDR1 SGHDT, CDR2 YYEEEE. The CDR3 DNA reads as TGTGCCAGCAGCTCGCAGGGGGCCTTTGGCTACACCTTC. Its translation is CASSSQGAFGYTF.

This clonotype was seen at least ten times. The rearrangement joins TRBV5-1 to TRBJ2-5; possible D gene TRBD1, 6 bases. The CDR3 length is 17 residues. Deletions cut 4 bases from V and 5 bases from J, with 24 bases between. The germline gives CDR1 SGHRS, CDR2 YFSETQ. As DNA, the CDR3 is TGCGCCAGCAGCCAAAAATCAGGGGACGCTCGGAGGGAGACCCAGTACTTC. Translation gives CASSQKSGDARRETQYF.

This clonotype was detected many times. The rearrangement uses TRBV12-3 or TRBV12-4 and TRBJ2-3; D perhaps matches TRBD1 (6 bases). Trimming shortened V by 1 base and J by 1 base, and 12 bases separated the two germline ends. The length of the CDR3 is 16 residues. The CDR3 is CASSLGVSGGTDTQYF. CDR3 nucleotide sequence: TGTGCCAGCAGTTTAGGTGTGTCAGGGGGCACAGATACGCAGTATTTT.

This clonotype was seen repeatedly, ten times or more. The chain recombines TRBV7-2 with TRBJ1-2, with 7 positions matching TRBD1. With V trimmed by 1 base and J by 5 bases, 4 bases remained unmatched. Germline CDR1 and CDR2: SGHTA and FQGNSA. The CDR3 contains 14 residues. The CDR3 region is CASSLGGQRYGYTF. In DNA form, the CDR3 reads TGTGCCAGCAGCTTAGGGGGACAGCGTTATGGCTACACCTTC.

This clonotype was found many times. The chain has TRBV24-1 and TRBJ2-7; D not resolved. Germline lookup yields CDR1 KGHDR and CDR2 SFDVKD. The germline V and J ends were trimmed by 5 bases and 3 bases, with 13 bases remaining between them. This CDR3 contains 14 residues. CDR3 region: CATSAATGSYEQYF. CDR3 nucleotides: TGTGCCACCAGTGCAGCGACGGGCAGCTACGAGCAGTACTTC.

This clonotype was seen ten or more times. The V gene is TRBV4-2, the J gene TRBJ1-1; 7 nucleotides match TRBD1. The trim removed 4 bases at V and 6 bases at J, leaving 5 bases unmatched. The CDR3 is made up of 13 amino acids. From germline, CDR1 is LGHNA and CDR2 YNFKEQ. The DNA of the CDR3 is TGTGCCAGCAGCCCAGGGGGGTTCGCTGAAGCTTTCTTT. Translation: CASSPGGFAEAFF.

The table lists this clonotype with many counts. In DNA, the CDR3 is TGTGCCAGCAGATCGTCCCCGGGACTAGCGGGGGACCCAACCCTCACAGATACGCAGTATTTT. It encodes CASRSSPGLAGDPTLTDTQYF. V usage is TRBV12-3 or TRBV12-4 and J usage is TRBJ2-3; 14 bases map to TRBD2. This CDR3 region has 21 residues. With V trimmed by 6 bases and J by 2 bases, 19 bases remained unmatched.

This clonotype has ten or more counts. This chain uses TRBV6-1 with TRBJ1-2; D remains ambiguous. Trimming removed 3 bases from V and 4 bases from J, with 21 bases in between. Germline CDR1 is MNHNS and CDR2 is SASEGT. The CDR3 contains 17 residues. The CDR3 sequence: CASSDRGISRGGYGYTF. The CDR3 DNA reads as TGTGCCAGCAGTGATCGTGGGATCTCCCGAGGCGGCTATGGCTACACCTTC.

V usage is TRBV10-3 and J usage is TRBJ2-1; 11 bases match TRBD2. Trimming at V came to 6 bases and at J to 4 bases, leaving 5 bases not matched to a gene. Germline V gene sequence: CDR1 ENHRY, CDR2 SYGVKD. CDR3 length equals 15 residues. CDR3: CAISKLAGDYNEQFF. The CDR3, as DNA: TGTGCCATCAGCAAACTAGCGGGGGATTACAATGAGCAGTTCTTC.

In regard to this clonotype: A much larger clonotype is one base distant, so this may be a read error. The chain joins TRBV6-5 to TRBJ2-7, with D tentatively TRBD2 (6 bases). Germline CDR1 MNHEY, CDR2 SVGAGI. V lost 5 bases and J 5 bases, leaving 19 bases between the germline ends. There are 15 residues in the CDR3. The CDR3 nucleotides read TGTGCCAGCAGTCGTAGTTTGGCCGGGGGTCACGAGCAGTACTTC. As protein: CASSRSLAGGHEQYF.

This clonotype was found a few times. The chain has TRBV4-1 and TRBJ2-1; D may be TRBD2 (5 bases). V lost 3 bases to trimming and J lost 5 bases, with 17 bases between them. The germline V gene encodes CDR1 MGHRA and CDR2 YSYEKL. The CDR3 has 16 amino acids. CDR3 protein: CASSHPNRGLDNEQFF. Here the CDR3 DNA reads TGCGCCAGCAGCCACCCGAATCGAGGACTCGACAATGAGCAGTTCTTC.

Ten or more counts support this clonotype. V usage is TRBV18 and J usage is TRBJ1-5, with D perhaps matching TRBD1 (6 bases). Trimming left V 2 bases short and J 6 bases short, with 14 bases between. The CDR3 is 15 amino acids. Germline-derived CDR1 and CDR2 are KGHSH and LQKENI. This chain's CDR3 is CASSPSGGSGQPQHF. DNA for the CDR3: TGTGCCAGCTCACCATCGGGGGGCTCGGGTCAGCCCCAGCATTTT.

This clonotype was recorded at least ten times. Written as DNA, the CDR3 is TGTGCCAGCGATCCAGGACAGGACTTCTATAGCAATCAGCCCCAGCATTTT. Translated, it gives CASDPGQDFYSNQPQHF. The V call is TRBV2, the J call TRBJ1-5; 7 bases match TRBD1. The CDR3 sequence is 17 residues long. Losses at the gene ends were 8 bases for V and 0 bases for J; bases not matched to a gene: 13. Per germline, CDR1 SNHLY and CDR2 FYNNEI. Full variable domain (outside the CDR3, taken from reference TRBV2 and TRBJ1-5): EPEVTQTPSHQVTQMGQEVILRCVPISNHLYFYWYRQILGQKVEFLVSFYNNEISEKSEIFDDQFSVERPDGSNFTLKIRSTKLEDSAMYFCASDPGQDFYSNQPQHFGDGTRLSIL.

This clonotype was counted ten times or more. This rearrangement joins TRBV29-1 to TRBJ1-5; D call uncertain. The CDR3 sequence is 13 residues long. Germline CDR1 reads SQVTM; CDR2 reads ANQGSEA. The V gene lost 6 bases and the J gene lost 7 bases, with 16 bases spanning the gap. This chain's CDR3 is CSVLSGDGQPQHF. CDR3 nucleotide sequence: TGCAGCGTCCTGTCCGGGGATGGACAGCCCCAGCATTTT.

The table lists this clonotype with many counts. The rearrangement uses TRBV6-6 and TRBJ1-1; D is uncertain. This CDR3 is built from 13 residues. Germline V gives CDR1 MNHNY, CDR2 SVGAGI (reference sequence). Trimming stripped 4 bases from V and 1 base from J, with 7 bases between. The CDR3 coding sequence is TGTGCCAGCAGTTTCCGACAGAACACTGAAGCTTTCTTT. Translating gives CASSFRQNTEAFF.

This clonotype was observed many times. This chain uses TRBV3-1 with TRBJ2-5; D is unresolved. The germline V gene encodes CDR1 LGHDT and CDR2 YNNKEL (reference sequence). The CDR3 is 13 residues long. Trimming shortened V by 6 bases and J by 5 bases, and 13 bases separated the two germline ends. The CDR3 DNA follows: TGTGCCAGCAGTCCATTCTCCGGGGAGACCCAGTACTTC. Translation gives CASSPFSGETQYF.

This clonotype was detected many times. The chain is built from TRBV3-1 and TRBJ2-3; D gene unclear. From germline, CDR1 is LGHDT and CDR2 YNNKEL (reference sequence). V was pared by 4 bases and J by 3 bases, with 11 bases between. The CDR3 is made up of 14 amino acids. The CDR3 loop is CASSLTPGTDTQYF. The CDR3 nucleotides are TGTGCCAGCAGCCTTACCCCCGGGACAGATACGCAGTATTTT.

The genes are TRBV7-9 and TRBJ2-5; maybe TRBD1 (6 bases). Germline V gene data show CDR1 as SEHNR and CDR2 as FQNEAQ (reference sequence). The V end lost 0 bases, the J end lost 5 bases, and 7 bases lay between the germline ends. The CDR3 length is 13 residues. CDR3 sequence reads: CASSLAQGETQYF. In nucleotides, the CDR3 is TGTGCCAGCAGCTTAGCGCAGGGGGAGACCCAGTACTTC.

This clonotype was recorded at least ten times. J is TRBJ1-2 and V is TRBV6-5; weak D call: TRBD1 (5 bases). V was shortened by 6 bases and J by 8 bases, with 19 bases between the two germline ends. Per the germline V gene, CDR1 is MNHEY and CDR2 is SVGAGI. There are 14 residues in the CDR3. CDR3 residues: CASSPWDVSRGYTF. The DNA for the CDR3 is TGTGCCAGCAGCCCCTGGGACGTCTCACGGGGCTACACCTTC.

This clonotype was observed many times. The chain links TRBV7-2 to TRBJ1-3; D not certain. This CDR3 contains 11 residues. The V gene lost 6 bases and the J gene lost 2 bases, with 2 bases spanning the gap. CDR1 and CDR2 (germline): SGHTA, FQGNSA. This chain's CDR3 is CASRAGNTIYF. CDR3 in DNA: TGTGCCAGCAGGGCTGGAAACACCATATATTTT. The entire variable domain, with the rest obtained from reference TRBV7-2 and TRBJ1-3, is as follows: GAGVSQSPSNKVTEKGKDVELRCDPISGHTALYWYRQSLGQGLEFLIYFQGNSAPDKSGLPSDRFSAERTGGSVSTLTIQRTQQEDSAVYLCASRAGNTIYFGEGSWLTVV.